These 2 T cell receptor beta chains were all obtained from the same sample, sequenced in a study of blood T cell repertoires in COVID-19. Profiling relied on immunoSEQ multiplex PCR, and the TCRdb table lists in-frame clones only, not all of them. The table lists about 260,000 clones, roughly 79% of them singletons. Sequencing was done on a sample of peripheral blood. These receptors were collected from a woman older than 75 with acute or convalescent COVID-19.

The chain has TRBV7-2 and TRBJ1-2, with 7 bases matching TRBD1. The CDR3 runs to 14 residues. Losses at the gene ends were 5 bases for V and 10 bases for J; bases not matched to a gene: 13. Looked up from germline, CDR1 is SGHTA and CDR2 is FQGNSA. CDR3 protein: CASSQGEVTGHYTF. For the CDR3, the DNA is TGTGCCAGCAGCCAGGGGGAAGTCACAGGCCACTACACCTTC.

This chain uses TRBV28 with TRBJ1-6, with 7 positions matching TRBD1. This CDR3 region has 15 residues. The ends lost 5 bases at V and 10 bases at J; junction bases unmatched: 11. Germline-derived CDR1 and CDR2 are MDHEN and SYDVKM. DNA of the CDR3: TGTGCCAGCAGTACTTCACAGGGGCCGCACTCACCCCTCCACTTT. Its protein product is CASSTSQGPHSPLHF.